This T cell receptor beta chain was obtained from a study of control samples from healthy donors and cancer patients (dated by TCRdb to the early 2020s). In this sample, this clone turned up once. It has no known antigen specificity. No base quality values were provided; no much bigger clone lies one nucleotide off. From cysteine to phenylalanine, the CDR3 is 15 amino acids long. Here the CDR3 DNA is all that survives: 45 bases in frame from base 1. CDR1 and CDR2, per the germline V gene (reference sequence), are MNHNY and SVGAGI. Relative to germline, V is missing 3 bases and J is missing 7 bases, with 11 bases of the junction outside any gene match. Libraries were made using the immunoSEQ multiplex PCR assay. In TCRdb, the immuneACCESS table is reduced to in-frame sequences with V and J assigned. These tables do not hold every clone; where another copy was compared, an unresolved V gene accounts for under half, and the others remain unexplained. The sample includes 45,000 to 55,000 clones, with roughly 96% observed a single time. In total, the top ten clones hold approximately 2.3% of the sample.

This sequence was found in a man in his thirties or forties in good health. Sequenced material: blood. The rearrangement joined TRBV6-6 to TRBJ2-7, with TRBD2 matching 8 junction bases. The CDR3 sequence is CASSYERETSGEQYF. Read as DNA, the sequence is TGTGCCAGCAGTTATGAGCGGGAGACTTCGGGGGAGCAGTACTTC.